Here is one TCR beta chain with its context. Its antigen is as yet unknown. TCRdb's table, derived via immunoSEQ multiplex PCR, lists solely in-frame clones and lacks some. The repertoire holds tens of thousands of clones, with 65% to 85% as singletons. These data belong to a study of OX40 agonist ivuxolimab in advanced cancers. Points from the study as a whole: The antigen specificity of the peripheral T cells (those that were expanded) was not determined.

The CDR3 loop spans 15 amino acids. Trimming removed 4 bases at V and 5 bases at J, with 18 bases between. Germline CDR1 is SGHRS and CDR2 is YFSETQ. The genes are TRBV5-1 and TRBJ2-5; either TRBD1 or TRBD2 may supply D (5 bases each). The sequence was obtained from an adult with an advanced solid tumor such as melanoma, head and neck, liver or kidney cancer. The sample consisted of CD4+ or CD8+ T cells sorted from blood, taken in a trial of the OX40 agonist ivuxolimab. The chain's CDR3 is CASSMGDPKGETQYF. The CDR3, as DNA: TGCGCCAGCAGCATGGGGGACCCTAAGGGGGAGACCCAGTACTTC.